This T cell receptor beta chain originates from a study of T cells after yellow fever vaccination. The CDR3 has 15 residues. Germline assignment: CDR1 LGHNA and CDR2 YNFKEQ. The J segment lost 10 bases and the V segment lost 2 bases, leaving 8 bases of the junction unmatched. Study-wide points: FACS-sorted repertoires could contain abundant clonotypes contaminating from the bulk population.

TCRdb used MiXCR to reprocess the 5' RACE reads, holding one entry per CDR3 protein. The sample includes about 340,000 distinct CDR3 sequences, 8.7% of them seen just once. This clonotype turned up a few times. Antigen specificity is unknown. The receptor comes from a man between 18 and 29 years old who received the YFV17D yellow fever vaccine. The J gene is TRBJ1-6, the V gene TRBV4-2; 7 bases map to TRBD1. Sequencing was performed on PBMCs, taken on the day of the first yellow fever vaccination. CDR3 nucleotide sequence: TGTGCCAGCAGCCAATTGACAGGGAAGAGCTCACCCCTCCACTTT. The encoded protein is CASSQLTGKSSPLHF.